These 28 T cell receptor beta chains were sequenced from one sample in a study of T cell responses to AZD1222 COVID-19 vaccine. Generated by immunoSEQ multiplex PCR, the TCRdb table keeps only in-frame clones and is missing some. The sample lists 100,000 to 150,000 clones; approximately 87% were seen once. The sample consisted of peripheral blood, taken on day 0 of AZD1222 vaccination. These receptors came from an adult in good health.

This CDR3 is CASSPRVAGGTNSYNEQFF. The CDR3, as DNA: TGTGCCAGCTCACCAAGGGTAGCGGGGGGGACGAACTCCTACAATGAGCAGTTCTTC. V gene TRBV18 combines with J gene TRBJ2-1; TRBD2 agrees at 11 bases. Germline V gene data show CDR1 as KGHSH and CDR2 as LQKENI. With 2 bases clipped from V and 0 bases from J, the junction kept 9 bases outside the gene matches. This CDR3 is built from 19 residues. Supplemented by reference TRBV18 and TRBJ2-1, the full variable domain reads NAGVMQNPRHLVRRRGQEARLRCSPMKGHSHVYWYRQLPEEGLKFMVYLQKENIIDESGMPKERFSAEFPKEGPSILRIQQVVRGDSAAYFCASSPRVAGGTNSYNEQFFGPGTRLTVL.

V usage is TRBV15 and J usage is TRBJ2-1; D might be TRBD1 (5 bases). V was cut by 8 bases and J by 9 bases, with 14 bases left in between. Germline V CDR1 and CDR2: LNHNV, YYDKDF (reference sequence). CDR3 size: 12 residues. The CDR3 sequence is CATGGRGIEQFF. The CDR3 nucleotides are TGTGCCACCGGCGGAAGGGGTATTGAGCAGTTCTTC. The full variable domain, with the rest looked up from reference TRBV15 and TRBJ2-1, is DAMVIQNPRYQVTQFGKPVTLSCSQTLNHNVMYWYQQKSSQAPKLLFHYYDKDFNNEADTPDNFQSRRPNTSFCFLDIRSPGLGDTAMYLCATGGRGIEQFFGPGTRLTVL.

This clone was counted between two and nine times. The V gene is TRBV5-6, the J gene TRBJ2-3; D might be TRBD1 (5 bases). The CDR3 consists of 15 residues. CDR1 and CDR2 (germline): SGHDT, YYEEEE. The germline V and J ends were trimmed by 1 base and 1 base, with 10 bases remaining between them. The CDR3 sequence: CASSLMGLGTDTQYF. Here the CDR3 DNA reads TGTGCCAGCAGCTTGATGGGGCTTGGCACAGATACGCAGTATTTT. The entire variable domain, with the rest obtained from reference TRBV5-6 and TRBJ2-3, is as follows: DAGVTQSPTHLIKTRGQQVTLRCSPKSGHDTVSWYQQALGQGPQFIFQYYEEEERQRGNFPDRFSGHQFPNYSSELNVNALLLGDSALYLCASSLMGLGTDTQYFGPGTRLTVL.

The genes are TRBV9 and TRBJ1-6, with D unclear. The CDR3 is 13 residues long. The germline V and J ends were trimmed by 4 bases and 8 bases, with 10 bases remaining between them. CDR1 is SGDLS, CDR2 YYNGEE, per germline. The CDR3 region has the DNA TGTGCCAGCAGCTCAGCCCGGGATTCACCCCTCCACTTT. The encoded protein is CASSSARDSPLHF. Looking up the rest from reference TRBV9 and TRBJ1-6 gives the full variable domain: DSGVTQTPKHLITATGQRVTLRCSPRSGDLSVYWYQQSLDQGLQFLIQYYNGEERAKGNILERFSAQQFPDLHSELNLSSLELGDSALYFCASSSARDSPLHFGNGTRLTVT.

The DNA of the CDR3 is TGTGCCAGCAGCGTTGTGACTTGGGGTTCCTACGAGCAGTACTTC. It encodes CASSVVTWGSYEQYF. The chain links TRBV3-1 (or the pseudogene TRBV3-2) to TRBJ2-7, with D hard to call. CDR1 and CDR2 (germline): LGHDT, YNNKEL (reference sequence). The V gene lost 5 bases and the J gene lost 1 base, with 15 bases spanning the gap. This CDR3 spans 15 amino acids.

In this sample, this clone turned up a few times. The chain carries TRBV10-2 and TRBJ1-1, with no clear D. The V and J ends lost 2 bases and 7 bases respectively, with 17 bases between them. Looked up from germline, CDR1 is WSHSY and CDR2 is SAAADI. The CDR3 totals 15 residues. CDR3 sequence (DNA): TGCGCCAGCAGTGAGCCGAAAGGGAGTAGGGTTGAAGCTTTCTTT. Residues: CASSEPKGSRVEAFF.

The rearrangement uses TRBV7-2 and TRBJ1-2; D remains unclear. In germline, CDR1 is SGHTA, CDR2 FQGNSA. The CDR3 runs to 15 residues. With 0 bases removed from V and 8 bases from J, the gap between germline ends came to 16 bases. CDR3 in amino acids: CASSLAFSERQGYTF. DNA for the CDR3: TGTGCCAGCAGCTTAGCATTTTCGGAACGGCAGGGCTACACCTTC.

The rearrangement joins TRBV27 to TRBJ2-7, with D uncertain. Germline V CDR1 and CDR2: MNHEY, SMNVEV (reference sequence). Trimming removed 3 bases at V and 2 bases at J, with 8 bases between. This CDR3 region has 13 residues. The CDR3: CASSFSYTYEQYF. The CDR3 DNA follows: TGTGCCAGCAGTTTTTCCTACACCTACGAGCAGTACTTC.

V and J are TRBV7-9 and TRBJ2-3; the match to TRBD2 covers 12 bases. The CDR3 is made up of 15 amino acids. The V gene end was trimmed by 6 bases and the J gene end by 3 bases; junction bases not matched to a gene: 4. The germline V gene has CDR1 SEHNR and CDR2 FQNEAQ (reference sequence). CDR3 sequence reads: CASRQTSGGTDTQYF. The CDR3 coding sequence is TGTGCCAGCAGACAAACTAGCGGGGGGACAGATACGCAGTATTTT.

The J gene is TRBJ1-1, the V gene TRBV6-5; D not resolved. Germline CDR1 and CDR2: MNHEY and SVGAGI. The CDR3 runs 11 residues. The V end was cut by 7 bases, the J end by 1 base, with 4 bases between. The CDR3 DNA follows: TGTGCCAGCATGGGGAACACTGAAGCTTTCTTT. This gives the protein CASMGNTEAFF.

This clone was picked up a small number of times. J is TRBJ2-7 and V is TRBV6-2 or TRBV6-3, with 9 nucleotides matching TRBD2. The CDR3 is made up of 15 amino acids. V shed 1 base, J shed 7 bases, and the junction held 8 bases outside the gene matches. In germline, CDR1 is MNHEY, CDR2 SVGEGT. CDR3 in amino acids: CASSYLTSGLGEQYF. The CDR3 nucleotides are TGTGCCAGCAGTTACTTGACTAGCGGCTTGGGTGAGCAGTACTTC.

This chain links TRBV27 with TRBJ1-4, with TRBD1 matching 7 bases. V lost 10 bases to trimming and J lost 5 bases; unmatched junction nucleotides: 10. The CDR3 has 14 residues. From germline, CDR1 is MNHEY and CDR2 SMNVEV (reference sequence). The CDR3 bases are TGTGCCACCTCGTCTCAGGGGGGGAATGAAAAACTGTTTTTT. Residues: CATSSQGGNEKLFF.

The chain employs TRBV2 and TRBJ2-1; D is unclear. The CDR3 is made up of 11 amino acids. CDR1 and CDR2 from the germline V gene are SNHLY and FYNNEI. V was trimmed by 0 bases and J by 11 bases, leaving 5 bases between them. CDR3 sequence (DNA): TGTGCCAGCAGTGAAGCTGCTAAGCAGTTCTTC. Translation: CASSEAAKQFF.

The chain uses TRBV7-8 and TRBJ2-1; 8 bases map to TRBD2. The germline CDR1 and CDR2 sequences are SGHVS and FQNEAQ. J lost 0 bases, V lost 6 bases, and 7 bases had no gene match. The CDR3 contains 16 residues. The DNA for the CDR3 is TGTGCCAGCAGAAAAGTTAGCGGGAACTCCTACAATGAGCAGTTCTTC. It yields the protein CASRKVSGNSYNEQFF.

CDR3 in amino acids: CASRIGQRMNTEAFF. CDR3 nucleotides: TGTGCCAGCAGGATAGGACAGCGAATGAACACTGAAGCTTTCTTT. The chain has TRBV9 and TRBJ1-1; weak D call: TRBD1 (6 bases). This CDR3 has 15 residues. CDR1 is SGDLS and CDR2 is YYNGEE in the germline V gene. Trimming removed 5 bases from V and 0 bases from J, with 14 bases in between.

The rearrangement links TRBV5-1 to TRBJ1-2, with D perhaps matching TRBD1 (5 bases). Germline V gene data show CDR1 as SGHRS and CDR2 as YFSETQ. The CDR3 loop spans 13 amino acids. Trimming removed 6 bases from V and 7 bases from J, with 16 bases in between. Written as DNA, the CDR3 is TGCGCCAGCACCTGGGGGTTTCAGGGTGGCTACACCTTC. As protein: CASTWGFQGGYTF.

The sample holds a few counts of this clone. The V and J genes are TRBV19 and TRBJ1-1; 10 nucleotides match TRBD1. Germline V gives CDR1 LNHDA, CDR2 SQIVND (reference sequence). V lost 5 bases, J lost 4 bases, and 7 bases stayed unmatched. The CDR3 runs to 15 residues. The CDR3 sequence is CASSPWDRGVTEAFF. The DNA for the CDR3 is TGTGCCAGTAGTCCCTGGGACAGGGGTGTCACTGAAGCTTTCTTT.

A note on this clone: This CDR3 is also generated by other DNA sequences in the sample. The genes are TRBV7-9 and TRBJ2-5; D possibly corresponds to TRBD2 (6 bases). CDR1 SEHNR and CDR2 FQNEAQ come from the germline V gene (reference sequence). Deletions cut 5 bases from V and 1 base from J, with 8 bases between. The CDR3 is made up of 13 amino acids. CDR3 sequence (DNA): TGTGCCAGCAGCCCGGGACTCCAAGAGACCCAGTACTTC. Residues: CASSPGLQETQYF.

CDR3 bases: TGTGCCAGCAGCTTAGTGGGGGGGCAGCCCCAGCATTTT. Translation gives CASSLVGGQPQHF. The V and J genes are TRBV7-3 and TRBJ1-5; possible D gene TRBD1, 5 bases. Trimming removed 2 bases from V and 7 bases from J, with 9 bases in between. The CDR3 sequence is 13 residues long. From germline, CDR1 is SGHTA and CDR2 FQGTGA.

The chain recombines TRBV4-1 with TRBJ1-3; D gene ambiguous. CDR1 and CDR2 (germline): MGHRA, YSYEKL. V lost 0 bases and J 1 base, leaving 7 bases between the germline ends. The CDR3 loop spans 15 amino acids. CDR3: CASSQDPGSGNTIYF. CDR3 bases: TGCGCCAGCAGCCAAGACCCGGGGTCTGGAAACACCATATATTTT.

The V and J genes are TRBV3-1 (or the pseudogene TRBV3-2) and TRBJ1-1; D remains unclear. The CDR3 contains 13 residues. Germline V gives CDR1 LGHDT, CDR2 YNNKEL (reference sequence). V was trimmed by 2 bases and J by 1 base, leaving 5 bases between them. The CDR3 DNA follows: TGTGCCAGCAGCCAATGGACGAACACTGAAGCTTTCTTT. It specifies CASSQWTNTEAFF.

The V gene is TRBV4-2, the J gene TRBJ2-7; possibly TRBD1 for D (7 bases). The CDR3 contains 16 residues. The germline V gene has CDR1 LGHNA and CDR2 YNFKEQ. The V gene lost 3 bases and the J gene lost 1 base, with 16 bases spanning the gap. The CDR3, as DNA: TGTGCCAGCAGCCACGAGGGGGCTAGCGCTTCCTACGAGCAGTACTTC. Translation: CASSHEGASASYEQYF.

The chain has TRBV29-1 and TRBJ1-4; D gene unclear. The V end lost 3 bases, the J end lost 8 bases, and 13 bases lay between the germline ends. Germline-derived CDR1 and CDR2 are SQVTM and ANQGSEA. This CDR3 has 13 residues. The CDR3 sequence is CSVDSGPGEKLFF. CDR3 in DNA: TGCAGCGTTGATTCGGGCCCAGGCGAAAAACTGTTTTTT.

The chain uses TRBV5-4 and TRBJ1-1, with D possibly TRBD1 on 6 matching bases. Germline V gene lookup returns CDR1 SGHNT and CDR2 YYREEE (reference sequence). CDR3 length equals 16 residues. Trimming left V 2 bases short and J 6 bases short, with 20 bases between. The DNA for the CDR3 is TGTGCCAGCAGCTTTGGTTTGGGGGCCCCGGGGGCTGAAGCTTTCTTT. Its translation is CASSFGLGAPGAEAFF.

This sequence joins TRBV7-6 and TRBJ2-5, with D uncertain. Trimming shortened V by 0 bases and J by 5 bases, and 13 bases separated the two germline ends. CDR1 SGHVS and CDR2 FNYEAQ come from the germline V gene. This CDR3 contains 15 residues. CDR3 sequence reads: CASSLAPRSIETQYF. The CDR3 DNA is TGTGCCAGCAGCTTAGCGCCCAGGAGCATCGAGACCCAGTACTTC.

The V and J genes are TRBV30 and TRBJ2-1; 7 positions match TRBD2. This CDR3 is built from 13 residues. Germline loops: CDR1 GTSNPN, CDR2 SVGIG (reference sequence). The trim removed 5 bases at V and 4 bases at J, leaving 5 bases unmatched. Here the CDR3 reads CAWSGTTYNEQFF. DNA of the CDR3: TGTGCCTGGTCCGGGACTACGTACAATGAGCAGTTCTTC.

The rearrangement links TRBV21-1 to TRBJ2-1; TRBD1 was called by the table and not checked on the DNA. TRBV21-1 is a recognized pseudogene. This CDR3 spans 17 amino acids. The CDR3 coding sequence is TGTGCCAGCAGCAACTGCCGGACAGGGTTCTCCTACAATGAGCAGTTCTTC. Translation: CASSNCRTGFSYNEQFF.

The rearrangement links TRBV5-1 to TRBJ2-1; TRBD1 agrees at 7 bases. Trimming cost V 6 bases and J 5 bases; bases outside gene matches: 8. In germline, CDR1 is SGHRS, CDR2 YFSETQ. The CDR3 runs to 14 residues. DNA for the CDR3: TGCGCCAGCACCCCGGACAGGATCGACAATGAGCAGTTCTTC. It is translated as CASTPDRIDNEQFF.